This entry lists 10 T cell receptor beta chains sequenced from one sample in a study of T cells in Graves' hyperthyroidism and ophthalmopathy. What was amplified from RNA transcripts were TCR beta CDR3 regions. First-round RT-PCR with HTBI primers amplified the TCR CDR3 region. Via MiXCR, TCRdb re-called the multiplex PCR reads, giving one row per CDR3 protein. This repertoire shows about 420,000 distinct CDR3 sequences, about a sixth found once; its top ten account for around 7.3%. The material sequenced was blood. These receptors originate from a woman aged 18-29 years with Graves' hyperthyroidism.

In its sample, this clonotype was seen many times. The rearrangement links TRBV11-3 to TRBJ2-2; a possible D gene is TRBD1 (6 bases). V gave up 4 bases and J gave up 6 bases, with 9 bases separating them. CDR3 length equals 13 residues. CDR1 and CDR2 from the germline V gene are SGHNT and YENEEA. The CDR3 spells CASSSQGSGELFF. CDR3 sequence (DNA): TGTGCCAGCAGCTCACAGGGTTCCGGGGAGCTGTTTTTT.

The CDR3 region has the DNA TGTGCCAGCAGCACTTTCGGACGGGGCAACACCGGGGAGCTGTTTTTT. Translating it yields CASSTFGRGNTGELFF. The V call is TRBV12-3 or TRBV12-4, the J call TRBJ2-2; D may be TRBD1 or TRBD2 (5 bases each). The germline V and J ends were trimmed by 6 bases and 2 bases, with 16 bases remaining between them. The CDR3 loop spans 16 amino acids.

This clonotype was found many times. This rearrangement joins TRBV5-1 to TRBJ2-3, with D possibly called TRBD1 or TRBD2 (5 bases each). The CDR3 is 16 residues long. Trimming took 4 bases from V and 4 from J, leaving 19 bases between them. The germline gives CDR1 SGHRS, CDR2 YFSETQ. The CDR3 here is CASSQVAGRVPDTQYF. The CDR3 nucleotides read TGCGCCAGCAGCCAAGTTGCGGGCAGGGTCCCAGATACGCAGTATTTT.

This clonotype appeared a few times. The chain joins TRBV5-1 to TRBJ2-2, with 10 bases identical to TRBD2. The CDR3 length is 16 residues. V trimming: 5 bases; J trimming: 2 bases; junction bases outside the gene matches: 6. CDR1 is SGHRS and CDR2 is YFSETQ in the germline V gene. The CDR3 sequence: CASRTTSGYNTGELFF. The CDR3 DNA sequence: TGCGCCAGCAGGACGACTAGCGGGTACAACACCGGGGAGCTGTTTTTT.

This clonotype came up a few times. V gene TRBV7-2 combines with J gene TRBJ1-1; D not certain. Germline CDR1 and CDR2: SGHTA and FQGNSA. V lost 1 base, J lost 4 bases, and 7 bases lay in between. CDR3 length: 13 amino acids. Written as DNA, the CDR3 is TGTGCCAGCAGCTTAGGTGTGTTCACTGAAGCTTTCTTT. Its protein product is CASSLGVFTEAFF.

CDR3 in DNA: TGTGCCACCACCCTATGGGCGGGAGGGCTCAATGAGCAGTTCTTC. Its protein product is CATTLWAGGLNEQFF. The chain couples TRBV15 to TRBJ2-1; TRBD2 matches 9 bases. The length of the CDR3 is 15 residues. Germline CDR1 LNHNV, CDR2 YYDKDF (reference sequence). J gave up 6 bases and V 7 bases, and 10 bases lay outside the gene matches.

In this sample, this clonotype turned up many times. The chain joins TRBV7-9 to TRBJ2-5; tentatively, D is TRBD1 (5 bases). In germline, CDR1 is SEHNR, CDR2 FQNEAQ (reference sequence). Trimming cost V 4 bases and J 0 bases, with 15 bases left between them. The CDR3 runs to 16 residues. CDR3 sequence (DNA): TGTGCCAGCAGCTCCCTAGAATCCAGGGACCAAGAGACCCAGTACTTC. It yields the protein CASSSLESRDQETQYF.

The table lists this clonotype with many counts. J is TRBJ1-2 and V is TRBV3-1, with 8 bases that match TRBD1. Germline V gives CDR1 LGHDT, CDR2 YNNKEL (reference sequence). CDR3 length: 15 amino acids. J gave up 4 bases and V 4 bases, and 8 bases lay outside the gene matches. The CDR3 nucleotides are TGTGCCAGCAGCCCGGCGGGACAGGCCCTCTATGGCTACACCTTC. As protein: CASSPAGQALYGYTF.

The table lists this clonotype with a few counts. V gene TRBV9 combines with J gene TRBJ2-2, with 8 positions matching TRBD2. From germline, CDR1 is SGDLS and CDR2 YYNGEE. Germline trimming cut 4 bases from V and 4 bases from J; bases unmatched to any gene: 6. This CDR3 is built from 15 residues. The CDR3 region has the DNA TGTGCCAGCAGCACTCATAGCGGGACCACCGGGGAGCTGTTTTTT. It specifies CASSTHSGTTGELFF.

There are many counts of this clonotype. This chain connects TRBV2 to TRBJ1-3; weak D call: TRBD1 (5 bases). The length of the CDR3 is 15 residues. Trimming pared 6 bases from V and 0 bases from J, leaving 12 bases between. Germline-derived CDR1 and CDR2 are SNHLY and FYNNEI. Here the CDR3 DNA reads TGTGCCAGCAGCGTCCAGGGTAACTCTGGAAACACCATATATTTT. This sequence encodes CASSVQGNSGNTIYF.